This T cell receptor beta chain was observed in a study of blood T cell repertoires in COVID-19. Study as a whole: Samples came from the United States, Italy and Spain, spanning acute and convalescent COVID-19. T cells, B-cell-depleted T cells, or PBMCs provided the cDNA or gDNA that served as material.

Original methodology: For nucleated cells, counts were estimated from reference gene primer amplification. The protocol was immunoSEQ multiplex PCR, while the TCRdb copy is restricted to in-frame clones and leaves out a portion. V and J calls and clone size are those listed in that table; D and trimming were worked out from the DNA. Counted here are fewer than 110,000 clones, 80% to 90% occurring once; the ten biggest clones make up around a tenth. CDR1 and CDR2 (germline): SNHLY, FYNNEI. This CDR3 has 17 amino acids. Trimming took 4 bases from V and 1 from J; bases not matched to a gene: 11. The material sequenced was peripheral blood. The rearrangement uses TRBV2 and TRBJ2-3; 7 bases line up with TRBD2. The receptor's source is a woman in her twenties or thirties with acute or convalescent COVID-19. The CDR3 DNA reads as TGTGCCAGCAGTGTGAGGACTAGAGTTTCCGGCACAGATACGCAGTATTTT. Its translation: CASSVRTRVSGTDTQYF.